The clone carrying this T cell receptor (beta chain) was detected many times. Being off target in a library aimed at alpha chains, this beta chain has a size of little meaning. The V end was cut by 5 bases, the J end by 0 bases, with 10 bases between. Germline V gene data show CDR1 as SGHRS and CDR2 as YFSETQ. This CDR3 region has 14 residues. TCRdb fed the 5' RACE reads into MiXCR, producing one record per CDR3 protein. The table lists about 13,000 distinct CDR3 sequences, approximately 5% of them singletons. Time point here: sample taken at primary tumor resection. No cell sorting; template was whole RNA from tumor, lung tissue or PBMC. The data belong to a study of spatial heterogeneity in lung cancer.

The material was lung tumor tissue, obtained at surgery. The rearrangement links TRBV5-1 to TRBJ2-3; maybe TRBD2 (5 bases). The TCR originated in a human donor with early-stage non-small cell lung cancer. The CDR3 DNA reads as TGCGCCAGCAGACGGCTAGCAAGCACAGATACGCAGTATTTT. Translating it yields CASRRLASTDTQYF.